These 20 T cell receptor beta chains came from one sample sequenced in a study of graft-versus-host responses after intestinal transplantation. The table came from immunoSEQ multiplex PCR; TCRdb's copy has only in-frame clones and leaves some out. The repertoire has roughly 20,000 clones, around three quarters of them found once; the top ten carry around 8.5%. Once graft tissue had been processed, intraepithelial and lamina propria lymphocytes were released. The sample in question was ileum tissue, obtained 20 days after intestinal transplant. The receptors come from a human patient who received an intestinal transplant, so some T cells may come from the graft donor.

This sequence joins TRBV9 and TRBJ1-2; tentatively, D is TRBD1 (5 bases). The CDR3 spans 16 residues. V lost 4 bases and J lost 0, with 16 bases in between. Germline V lookup: CDR1 SGDLS, CDR2 YYNGEE. The CDR3 loop reads CASSLIATASNYGYTF. CDR3 bases: TGTGCCAGCAGCTTGATCGCGACAGCGTCTAACTATGGCTACACCTTC.

This chain links TRBV4-1 with TRBJ1-5; TRBD1 aligns across 9 bases. V lost 2 bases and J lost 5; bases outside the gene matches: 7. The length of the CDR3 is 16 residues. Germline V CDR1 and CDR2: MGHRA, YSYEKL. CDR3 bases: TGCGCCAGCAGCCAACCTTACAGGGGGCTGTATCAGCCCCAGCATTTT. Amino acids: CASSQPYRGLYQPQHF.

The rearrangement uses TRBV7-9 and TRBJ1-1; D perhaps matches TRBD1 (5 bases). CDR3 length: 15 residues. From germline, CDR1 is SEHNR and CDR2 FQNEAQ (reference sequence). V lost 2 bases, J lost 4 bases, and 14 bases lay in between. As DNA, the CDR3 is TGTGCCAGCAGCTTAAGAACCACCGGGGGCACTGAAGCTTTCTTT. Translated: CASSLRTTGGTEAFF. The variable domain in full, with the rest retrieved from reference TRBV7-9 and TRBJ1-1, is DTGVSQNPRHKITKRGQNVTFRCDPISEHNRLYWYRQTLGQGPEFLTYFQNEAQLEKSRLLSDRFSAERPKGSFSTLEIQRTEQGDSAMYLCASSLRTTGGTEAFFGQGTRLTVV.

This clone turned up a few times. The chain joins TRBV28 to TRBJ1-2; D unclear. This CDR3 region has 15 residues. Trimming took off 6 bases at V and 4 bases at J, with 18 bases between the two ends. Germline assignment: CDR1 MDHEN and CDR2 SYDVKM. The CDR3 DNA sequence: TGTGCCAGCAGCCCTTACCGGGTCTTATTCTATGGCTACACCTTC. Encoded protein: CASSPYRVLFYGYTF.

V usage is TRBV6-4 and J usage is TRBJ2-1; D is possibly TRBD1 (6 bases). CDR1 is MRHNA, CDR2 SNTAGT, per germline. V lost 2 bases and J lost 5, with 13 bases in between. The CDR3 is 15 residues long. CDR3 sequence (DNA): TGTGCCAGCAGTGACCTAGGGGGTTTGGACAATGAGCAGTTCTTC. Protein product: CASSDLGGLDNEQFF.

The chain carries TRBV28 and TRBJ2-7, with 8 nucleotides matching TRBD1. J lost 3 bases, V lost 3 bases, and 10 bases had no gene match. The CDR3 extends over 16 amino acids. Germline V lookup: CDR1 MDHEN, CDR2 SYDVKM. CDR3 in DNA: TGTGCCAGCAGTTTGCCCCTTGGGACAGGTGACTACGAGCAGTACTTC. Encoded protein: CASSLPLGTGDYEQYF.

The chain uses TRBV14 and TRBJ1-2; 8 positions agree with TRBD1. J gave up 5 bases and V 4 bases, and 6 bases lay outside the gene matches. This CDR3 spans 14 amino acids. From germline, CDR1 is SGHDN and CDR2 FVKESK. CDR3 bases: TGTGCCAGCAGCCCGACAGGGGTGAGATATGGCTACACCTTC. Encoded protein: CASSPTGVRYGYTF. The complete variable domain, with remaining parts taken from reference TRBV14 and TRBJ1-2, reads EAGVTQFPSHSVIEKGQTVTLRCDPISGHDNLYWYRRVMGKEIKFLLHFVKESKQDESGMPNNRFLAERTGGTYSTLKVQPAELEDSGVYFCASSPTGVRYGYTFGSGTRLTVV.

This clone was seen only a few times. CDR3 DNA: TGTGCCAGCAGTGAAGCCCCTAGCGGGGGGGCCCATGAGCAGTTCTTC. It specifies CASSEAPSGGAHEQFF. J is TRBJ2-1 and V is TRBV6-1; TRBD2 matches at 12 bases. Per germline, CDR1 MNHNS and CDR2 SASEGT. Germline trimming cut 0 bases from V and 8 bases from J; bases unmatched to any gene: 5. The CDR3 runs to 16 residues.

V gene TRBV9 combines with J gene TRBJ2-1; 7 bases fit TRBD2. Germline CDR1 reads SGDLS; CDR2 reads YYNGEE. This CDR3 contains 15 residues. V dropped 4 bases and J dropped 1; count of bases not matched to a gene: 5. The CDR3 reads CASSPWTRSYNEQFF. CDR3 nucleotide sequence: TGTGCCAGCAGCCCATGGACTAGGTCCTACAATGAGCAGTTCTTC.

This clone occurred once. The rearrangement joins TRBV5-1 to TRBJ1-2; D remains unclear. Germline V gives CDR1 SGHRS, CDR2 YFSETQ. The CDR3 loop spans 15 amino acids. Trimming shortened V by 1 base and J by 3 bases, and 13 bases separated the two germline ends. The CDR3 loop reads CASSLYPPEYYGYTF. In DNA, the CDR3 is TGCGCCAGCAGCTTGTACCCCCCAGAATACTATGGCTACACCTTC.

This chain connects TRBV25-1 to TRBJ2-7; D not resolved. The CDR3 extends over 13 amino acids. V was cut by 3 bases and J by 2 bases, with 8 bases left in between. Germline V gives CDR1 MGHDK, CDR2 SYGVNS. Here the CDR3 reads CASSDYPPYEQYF. Here the CDR3 DNA reads TGTGCCAGCAGTGACTACCCTCCCTACGAGCAGTACTTC.

The chain joins TRBV27 to TRBJ2-1; D is possibly TRBD2 (5 bases). The germline V and J ends were trimmed by 6 bases and 4 bases, with 16 bases remaining between them. CDR3 length: 15 amino acids. Per the germline V gene, CDR1 is MNHEY and CDR2 is SMNVEV (reference sequence). The CDR3 nucleotides are TGTGCCAGCAGCTTCCCCACGAGCGGTTACAATGAGCAGTTCTTC. This translates into CASSFPTSGYNEQFF.

The chain recombines TRBV2 with TRBJ1-5; a possible D gene is TRBD1 (5 bases). The germline CDR1 and CDR2 sequences are SNHLY and FYNNEI. V was cut by 5 bases and J by 2 bases, with 10 bases left in between. This CDR3 spans 14 amino acids. CDR3 region: CASSQGGGNQPQHF. The DNA of the CDR3 is TGTGCCAGCAGTCAGGGCGGAGGCAATCAGCCCCAGCATTTT.

The table lists this clone with a few counts. V gene TRBV9 combines with J gene TRBJ2-3; TRBD2 aligns across 12 bases. The ends lost 0 bases at V and 9 bases at J; junction bases unmatched: 11. CDR1 is SGDLS, CDR2 YYNGEE, per germline. This CDR3 is built from 17 residues. CDR3 in amino acids: CASSVGVLAGGSETQYF. The CDR3 region has the DNA TGTGCCAGCAGCGTAGGGGTACTAGCGGGGGGCTCCGAGACGCAGTATTTT.

Relative to its sample, this clone is large. V gene TRBV30 combines with J gene TRBJ1-6; no clear D gene. CDR3 length equals 14 residues. Looked up from germline, CDR1 is GTSNPN and CDR2 is SVGIG (reference sequence). V was trimmed by 0 bases and J by 7 bases, leaving 10 bases between them. The chain's CDR3 is CAWSVFTGNSPLHF. For the CDR3, the DNA is TGTGCCTGGAGTGTATTCACGGGAAATTCACCCCTCCACTTT.

This clone is categorized as medium-sized. The V and J genes are TRBV6-1 and TRBJ1-1; D might be TRBD1 (6 bases). CDR3 length equals 14 residues. V was trimmed by 6 bases and J by 0 bases, leaving 11 bases between them. The V gene's germline CDR1 is MNHNS and CDR2 SASEGT. CDR3 nucleotide sequence: TGTGCCAGCAGGCCAGGGGCTGTGAACACTGAAGCTTTCTTT. It yields the protein CASRPGAVNTEAFF.

The chain couples TRBV27 to TRBJ1-2, with D uncertain. V dropped 0 bases and J dropped 1 base, with 12 bases sitting between them. Germline assignment: CDR1 MNHEY and CDR2 SMNVEV (reference sequence). The CDR3 has 16 residues. CDR3 loop: CASSLSPLGFNYGYTF. CDR3 bases: TGTGCCAGCAGTTTATCTCCACTCGGGTTTAACTATGGCTACACCTTC.

The rearrangement links TRBV19 to TRBJ2-1, with 7 bases lining up with TRBD1. The CDR3 sequence is 13 residues long. Germline CDR1 and CDR2: LNHDA and SQIVND (reference sequence). V dropped 9 bases and J dropped 5; count of bases not matched to a gene: 7. The CDR3 region has the DNA TGTGCCAGCCGACAGGGCGTCAACAATGAGCAGTTCTTC. Protein: CASRQGVNNEQFF. The whole variable domain, remainder taken from reference TRBV19 and TRBJ2-1, is DGGITQSPKYLFRKEGQNVTLSCEQNLNHDAMYWYRQDPGQGLRLIYYSQIVNDFQKGDIAEGYSVSREKKESFPLTVTSAQKNPTAFYLCASRQGVNNEQFFGPGTRLTVL.

The CDR3 sequence: CAWSIGNEQFF. CDR3 coding DNA: TGTGCCTGGAGTATCGGGAATGAGCAGTTCTTC. The J gene is TRBJ2-1, the V gene TRBV30; D ambiguous. Germline CDR1 is GTSNPN and CDR2 is SVGIG (reference sequence). The CDR3 contains 11 residues. With 2 bases removed from V and 7 bases from J, the gap between germline ends came to 6 bases.

This chain joins TRBV5-1 and TRBJ2-7; D is unclear. The CDR3 is 12 amino acids. V was clipped by 4 bases and J by 0 bases, with 5 bases between them. Germline V gene sequence: CDR1 SGHRS, CDR2 YFSETQ. CDR3 loop: CASSISSYEQYF. The DNA of the CDR3 is TGCGCCAGCAGCATCAGCTCCTACGAGCAGTACTTC. Based on the CDR3 plus reference TRBV5-1 and TRBJ2-7, the full variable domain is KAGVTQTPRYLIKTRGQQVTLSCSPISGHRSVSWYQQTPGQGLQFLFEYFSETQRNKGNFPGRFSGRQFSNSRSEMNVSTLELGDSALYLCASSISSYEQYFGPGTRLTVT.